The present T cell receptor (beta chain) was sequenced within a study of cytomegalovirus exposure and HLA in healthy donors. Notes on the study in general: In vitro checks showed that three CMV-associated chains really do target CMV antigens. An analysis done earlier found most TCR beta V segments productive about 90% or about 30% of the time. A link between a missense DCLRE1C variant and TCR beta V- and J-gene trimming emerged from a later analysis. In a later analysis, specific HLA alleles were associated with 15,000 to 20,000 TCR beta sequences at a 0.05 false discovery rate.

Concerning this clone: Its antigen is not known.

The PCR employed 60 Vbeta primers together with 13 Jbeta primers. TCRdb's copy holds only in-frame clones and misses some; the assay was immunoSEQ multiplex PCR. The data contain 150,000 to 250,000 clones, 65% to 80% of them singletons. Sequenced material: PBMCs. This clonotype was sampled from a woman aged 25 to 39 in good health and CMV-seropositive.

The DNA of the CDR3 is TGTGCCACCAGCAGAGATGGGACAGGGAGCGAGACCCAGTACTTC. Translated: CATSRDGTGSETQYF. This chain uses TRBV15 with TRBJ2-5, with 9 bases identical to TRBD1. CDR1 LNHNV and CDR2 YYDKDF come from the germline V gene (reference sequence). The CDR3 spans 15 residues. V dropped 0 bases and J dropped 5; count of bases not matched to a gene: 4.